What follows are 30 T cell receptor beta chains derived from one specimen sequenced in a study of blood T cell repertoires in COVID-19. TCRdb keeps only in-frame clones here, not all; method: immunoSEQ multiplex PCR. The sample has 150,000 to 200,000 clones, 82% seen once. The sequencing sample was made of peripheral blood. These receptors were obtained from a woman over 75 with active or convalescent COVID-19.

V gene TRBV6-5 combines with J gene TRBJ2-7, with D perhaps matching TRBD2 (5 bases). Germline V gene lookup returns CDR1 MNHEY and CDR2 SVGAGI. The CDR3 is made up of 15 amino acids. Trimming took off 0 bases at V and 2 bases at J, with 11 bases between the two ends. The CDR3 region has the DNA TGTGCCAGCAGTTACTCAGGACTCCCGACCTACGAGCAGTACTTC. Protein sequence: CASSYSGLPTYEQYF.

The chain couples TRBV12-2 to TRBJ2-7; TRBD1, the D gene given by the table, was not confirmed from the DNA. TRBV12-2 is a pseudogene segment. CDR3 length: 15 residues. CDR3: CASRHRDRVSYEQYF. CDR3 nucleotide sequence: TGTGCAAGTCGCCACCGGGACAGGGTCTCCTACGAGCAGTACTTC.

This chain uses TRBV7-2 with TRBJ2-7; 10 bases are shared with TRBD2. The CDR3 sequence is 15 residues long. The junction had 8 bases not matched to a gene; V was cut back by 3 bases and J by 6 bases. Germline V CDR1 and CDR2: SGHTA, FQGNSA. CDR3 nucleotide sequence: TGTGCCAGCAGCTTTTCCCCTAGCGGGAGTGGCGAGCAGTACTTC. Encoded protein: CASSFSPSGSGEQYF. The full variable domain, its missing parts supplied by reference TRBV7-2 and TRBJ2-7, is GAGVSQSPSNKVTEKGKDVELRCDPISGHTALYWYRQSLGQGLEFLIYFQGNSAPDKSGLPSDRFSAERTGGSVSTLTIQRTQQEDSAVYLCASSFSPSGSGEQYFGPGTRLTVT.

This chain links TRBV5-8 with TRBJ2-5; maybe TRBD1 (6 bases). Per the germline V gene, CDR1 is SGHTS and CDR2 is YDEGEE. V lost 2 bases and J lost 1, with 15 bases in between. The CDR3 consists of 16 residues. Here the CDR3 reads CASSFTETGFQETQYF. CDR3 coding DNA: TGTGCCAGCAGCTTTACCGAGACAGGTTTCCAAGAGACCCAGTACTTC.

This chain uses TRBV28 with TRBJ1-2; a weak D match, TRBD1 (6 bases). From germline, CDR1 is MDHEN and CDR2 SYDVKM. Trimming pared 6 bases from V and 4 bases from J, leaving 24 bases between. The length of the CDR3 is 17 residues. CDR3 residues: CASRVSTWGRGFYGYTF. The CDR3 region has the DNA TGTGCCAGCAGAGTTTCGACCTGGGGCAGGGGCTTCTATGGCTACACCTTC.

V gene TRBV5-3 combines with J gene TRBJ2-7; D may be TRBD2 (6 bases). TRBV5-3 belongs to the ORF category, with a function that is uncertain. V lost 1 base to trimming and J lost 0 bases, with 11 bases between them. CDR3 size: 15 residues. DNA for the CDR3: TGTGCCAGAAGCTTGACCGGGACTTGCTCCTACGAGCAGTACTTC. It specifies CARSLTGTCSYEQYF.

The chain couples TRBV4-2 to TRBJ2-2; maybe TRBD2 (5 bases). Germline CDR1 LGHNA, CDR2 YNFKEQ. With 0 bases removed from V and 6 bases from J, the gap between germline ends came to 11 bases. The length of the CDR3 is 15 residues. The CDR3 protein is CASSQDAASPGELFF. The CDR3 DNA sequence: TGTGCCAGCAGCCAAGATGCGGCTAGCCCCGGGGAGCTGTTTTTT.

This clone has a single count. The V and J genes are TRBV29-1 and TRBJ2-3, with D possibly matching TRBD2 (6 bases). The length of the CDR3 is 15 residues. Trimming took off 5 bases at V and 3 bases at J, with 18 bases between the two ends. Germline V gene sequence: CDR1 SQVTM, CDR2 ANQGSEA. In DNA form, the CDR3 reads TGCAGCGTTATTCATTTCGGGGGAGCTACAGATACGCAGTATTTT. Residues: CSVIHFGGATDTQYF.

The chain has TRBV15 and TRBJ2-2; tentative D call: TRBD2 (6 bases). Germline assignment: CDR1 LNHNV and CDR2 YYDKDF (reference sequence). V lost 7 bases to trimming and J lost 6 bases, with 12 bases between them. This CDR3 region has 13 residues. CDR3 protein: CATNLGGPGELFF. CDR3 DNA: TGTGCCACCAACCTCGGGGGACCCGGGGAGCTGTTTTTT.

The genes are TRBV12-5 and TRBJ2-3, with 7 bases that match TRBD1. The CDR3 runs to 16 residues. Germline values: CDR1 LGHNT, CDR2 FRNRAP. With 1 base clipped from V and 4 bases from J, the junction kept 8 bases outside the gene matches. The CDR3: CASGLAYRGIPDTQYF. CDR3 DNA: TGTGCTAGTGGTTTGGCCTACAGGGGTATTCCAGATACGCAGTATTTT. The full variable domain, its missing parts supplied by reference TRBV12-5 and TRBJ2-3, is DARVTQTPRHKVTEMGQEVTMRCQPILGHNTVFWYRQTMMQGLELLAYFRNRAPLDDSGMPKDRFSAEMPDATLATLKIQPSEPRDSAVYFCASGLAYRGIPDTQYFGPGTRLTVL.

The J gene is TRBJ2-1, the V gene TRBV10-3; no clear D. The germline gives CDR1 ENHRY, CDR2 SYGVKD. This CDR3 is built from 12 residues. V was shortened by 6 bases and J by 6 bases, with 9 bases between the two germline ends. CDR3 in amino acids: CAISRDGNEQFF. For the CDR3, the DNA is TGTGCCATCAGCCGAGATGGCAATGAGCAGTTCTTC.

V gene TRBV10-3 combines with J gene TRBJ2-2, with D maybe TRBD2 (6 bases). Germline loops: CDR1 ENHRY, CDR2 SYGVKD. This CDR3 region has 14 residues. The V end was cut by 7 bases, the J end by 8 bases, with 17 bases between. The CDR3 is CAITGLPSSGELFF. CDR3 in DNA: TGTGCCATCACGGGACTGCCGTCCAGTGGGGAGCTGTTTTTT.

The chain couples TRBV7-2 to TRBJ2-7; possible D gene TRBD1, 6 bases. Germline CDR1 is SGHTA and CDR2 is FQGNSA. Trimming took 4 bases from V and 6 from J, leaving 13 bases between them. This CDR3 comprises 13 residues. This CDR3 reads CASSSQGRGEQYF. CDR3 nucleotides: TGTGCCAGCAGCTCACAGGGACGGGGCGAGCAGTACTTC.

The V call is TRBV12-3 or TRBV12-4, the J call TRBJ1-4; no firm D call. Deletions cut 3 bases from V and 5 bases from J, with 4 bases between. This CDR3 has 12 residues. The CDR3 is CASSLGNEKLFF. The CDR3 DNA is TGTGCCAGCAGTTTGGGCAATGAAAAACTGTTTTTT.

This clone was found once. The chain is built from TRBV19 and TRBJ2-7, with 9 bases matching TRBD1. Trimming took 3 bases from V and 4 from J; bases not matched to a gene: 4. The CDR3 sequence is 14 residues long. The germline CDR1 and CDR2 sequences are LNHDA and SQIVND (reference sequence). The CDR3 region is CASSIGTGRYEQYF. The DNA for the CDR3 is TGTGCCAGTAGTATCGGGACAGGGAGGTACGAGCAGTACTTC.

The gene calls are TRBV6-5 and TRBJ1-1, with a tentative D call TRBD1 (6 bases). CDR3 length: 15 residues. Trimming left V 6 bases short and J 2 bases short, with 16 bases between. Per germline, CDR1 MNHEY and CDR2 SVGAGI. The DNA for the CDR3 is TGTGCCAGCAGGCCTACAACAGGGCGAAACACTGAAGCTTTCTTT. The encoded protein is CASRPTTGRNTEAFF.

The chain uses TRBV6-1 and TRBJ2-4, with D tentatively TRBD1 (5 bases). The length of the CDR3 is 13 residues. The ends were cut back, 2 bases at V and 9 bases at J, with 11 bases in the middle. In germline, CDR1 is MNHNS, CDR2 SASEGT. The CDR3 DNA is TGTGCCAGCAGTGAATCGCAGGGCATCATTCAGTACTTC. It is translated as CASSESQGIIQYF.

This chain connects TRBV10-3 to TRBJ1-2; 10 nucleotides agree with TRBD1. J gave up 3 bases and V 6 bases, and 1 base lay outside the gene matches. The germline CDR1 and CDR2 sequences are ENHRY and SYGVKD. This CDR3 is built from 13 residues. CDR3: CAIRGQGDYGYTF. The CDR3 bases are TGTGCCATCAGAGGACAGGGGGACTATGGCTACACCTTC.

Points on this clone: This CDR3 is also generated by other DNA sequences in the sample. This CDR3 is CASSLRGIAEAFF. The CDR3 DNA sequence: TGTGCCAGCAGCTTGAGGGGAATCGCTGAAGCTTTCTTT. The chain uses TRBV5-4 and TRBJ1-1, with TRBD1 as a possible D gene (5 bases). Germline lookup yields CDR1 SGHNT and CDR2 YYREEE (reference sequence). CDR3 length: 13 amino acids. Trimming stripped 1 base from V and 6 bases from J, with 10 bases between.

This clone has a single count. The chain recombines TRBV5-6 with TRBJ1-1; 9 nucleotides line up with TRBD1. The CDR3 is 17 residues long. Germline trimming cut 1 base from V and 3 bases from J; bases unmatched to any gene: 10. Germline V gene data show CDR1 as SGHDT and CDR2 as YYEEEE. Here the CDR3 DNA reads TGTGCCAGCAGCTTGTTGGGACAGGGAGGATTCGACACTGAAGCTTTCTTT. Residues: CASSLLGQGGFDTEAFF. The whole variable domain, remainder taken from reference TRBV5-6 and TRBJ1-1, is DAGVTQSPTHLIKTRGQQVTLRCSPKSGHDTVSWYQQALGQGPQFIFQYYEEEERQRGNFPDRFSGHQFPNYSSELNVNALLLGDSALYLCASSLLGQGGFDTEAFFGQGTRLTVV.

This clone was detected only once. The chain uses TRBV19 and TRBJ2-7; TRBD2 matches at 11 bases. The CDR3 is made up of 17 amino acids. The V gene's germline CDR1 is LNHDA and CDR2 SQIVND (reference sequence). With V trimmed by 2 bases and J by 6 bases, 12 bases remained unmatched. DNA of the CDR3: TGTGCCAGTAGTATATCTAGCGGGAGGCTATCAAGTCTCGAGCAGTACTTC. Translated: CASSISSGRLSSLEQYF.

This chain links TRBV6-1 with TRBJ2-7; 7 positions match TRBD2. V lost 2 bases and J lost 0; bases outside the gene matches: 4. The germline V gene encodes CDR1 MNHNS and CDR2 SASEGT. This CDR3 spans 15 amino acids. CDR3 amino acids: CASSERGGSSYEQYF. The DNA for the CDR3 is TGTGCCAGCAGTGAACGGGGCGGGAGCTCCTACGAGCAGTACTTC.

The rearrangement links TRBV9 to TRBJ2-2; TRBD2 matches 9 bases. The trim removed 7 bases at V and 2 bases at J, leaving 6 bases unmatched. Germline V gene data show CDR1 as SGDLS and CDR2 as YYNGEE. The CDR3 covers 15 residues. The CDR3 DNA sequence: TGTGCCAGCTCTGTTAGCGGGGGTAACACCGGGGAGCTGTTTTTT. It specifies CASSVSGGNTGELFF.

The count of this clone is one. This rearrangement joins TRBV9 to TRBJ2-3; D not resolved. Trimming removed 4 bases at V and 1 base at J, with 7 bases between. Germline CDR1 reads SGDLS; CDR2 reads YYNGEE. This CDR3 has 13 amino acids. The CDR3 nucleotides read TGTGCCAGCAGCCTCGGAGGCACAGATACGCAGTATTTT. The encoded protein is CASSLGGTDTQYF.

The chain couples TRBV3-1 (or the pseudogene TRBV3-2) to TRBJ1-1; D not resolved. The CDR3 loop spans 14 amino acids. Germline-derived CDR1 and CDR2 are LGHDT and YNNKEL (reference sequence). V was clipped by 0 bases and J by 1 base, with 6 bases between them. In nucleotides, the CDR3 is TGTGCCAGCAGCCAAGAGGTAGAGAACACTGAAGCTTTCTTT. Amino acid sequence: CASSQEVENTEAFF.

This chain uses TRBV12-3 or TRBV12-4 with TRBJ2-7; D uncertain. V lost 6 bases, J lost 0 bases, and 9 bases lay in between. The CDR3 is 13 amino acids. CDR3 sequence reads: CASRPSGSYEQYF. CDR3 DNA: TGTGCCAGCAGGCCGTCGGGCTCCTACGAGCAGTACTTC.

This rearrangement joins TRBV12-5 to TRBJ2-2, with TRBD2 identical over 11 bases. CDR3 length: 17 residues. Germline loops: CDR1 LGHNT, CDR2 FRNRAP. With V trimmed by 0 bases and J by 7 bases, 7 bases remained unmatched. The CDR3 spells CASGLVTSGSSIGELFF. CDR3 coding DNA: TGTGCTAGTGGTTTGGTAACTAGCGGGAGTTCTATCGGGGAGCTGTTTTTT.

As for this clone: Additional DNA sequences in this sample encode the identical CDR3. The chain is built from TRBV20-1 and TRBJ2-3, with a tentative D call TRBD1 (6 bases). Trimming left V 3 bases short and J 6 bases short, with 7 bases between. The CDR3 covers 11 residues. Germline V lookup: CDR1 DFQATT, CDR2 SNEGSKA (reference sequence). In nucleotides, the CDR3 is TGCAGTGCTAGTAGGGGGGATACGCAGTATTTT. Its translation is CSASRGDTQYF.

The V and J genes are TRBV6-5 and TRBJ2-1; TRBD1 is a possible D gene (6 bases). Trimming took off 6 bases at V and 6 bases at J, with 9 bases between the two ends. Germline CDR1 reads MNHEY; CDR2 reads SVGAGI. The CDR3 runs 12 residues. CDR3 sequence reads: CASRLTGNEQFF. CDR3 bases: TGTGCCAGCAGACTGACAGGCAATGAGCAGTTCTTC.

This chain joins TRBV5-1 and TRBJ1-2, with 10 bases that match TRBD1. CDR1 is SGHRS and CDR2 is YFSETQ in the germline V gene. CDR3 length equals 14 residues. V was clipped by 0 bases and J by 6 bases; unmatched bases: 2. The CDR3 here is CASSLAGTGDGYTF. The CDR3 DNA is TGCGCCAGCAGCTTGGCCGGGACAGGGGATGGCTACACCTTC.